This T cell receptor beta chain was found in a study of long-term antiretroviral therapy in people with HIV. Study-wide context: Samples from the earliest time points predate the 2015 immediate-ART recommendation by about a decade.

Researchers report immunoSEQ v3.0 was run at survey level. Method: immunoSEQ multiplex PCR; TCRdb's copy keeps in-frame clones and lacks some. Of around 19,000 clones in the sample, about nine tenths were seen once. The sequence was collected from a woman aged 25 to 39 with HIV. Material: unsorted PBMCs, obtained about 4.6 years before starting antiretroviral therapy.

The CDR3: CASSGDPDRGDSNQPQHF. The CDR3 DNA follows: TGTGCCAGTAGTGGGGACCCCGACAGGGGGGATAGCAATCAGCCCCAGCATTTT. V is TRBV19 and J is TRBJ1-5, with TRBD1 matching 9 bases. Germline values: CDR1 LNHDA, CDR2 SQIVND (reference sequence). Trimming at V came to 5 bases and at J to 0 bases, leaving 11 bases not matched to a gene. The CDR3 totals 18 residues.